This passage covers 30 T cell receptor beta chains from one sample sequenced in a study of tumor and adjacent non-tumor tissue in lung cancer. No cell sorting was done before RNA was extracted from the tissue. The library came from three nested PCR rounds adapted from ARM-PCR protocols. In TCRdb, the multiplex PCR reads were re-called with MiXCR into one record per CDR3 protein. Among under 95,000 distinct CDR3 sequences, approximately 65% were seen once, and the ten largest hold about a sixth. The sequenced sample was lung tumor tissue. These receptors all come from a man between 60 and 75 years old with non-small cell lung cancer.

This chain links TRBV2 with TRBJ1-1; no clear D. Trimming removed 4 bases at V and 4 bases at J, with 16 bases between. CDR1 is SNHLY and CDR2 is FYNNEI in the germline V gene. The CDR3 contains 15 residues. Here the CDR3 reads CASSATGSLSTEAFF. The CDR3 DNA is TGTGCCAGCAGTGCGACCGGGTCACTGAGCACTGAAGCTTTCTTT. Variable domain in full (rest from reference TRBV2 and TRBJ1-1): EPEVTQTPSHQVTQMGQEVILRCVPISNHLYFYWYRQILGQKVEFLVSFYNNEISEKSEIFDDQFSVERPDGSNFTLKIRSTKLEDSAMYFCASSATGSLSTEAFFGQGTRLTVV.

This chain uses TRBV5-1 with TRBJ2-2, with D perhaps TRBD1 or TRBD2 (5 bases each). Looked up from germline, CDR1 is SGHRS and CDR2 is YFSETQ. V shed 4 bases and J shed 4 bases, with 17 bases lying between them. The CDR3 contains 16 residues. CDR3 residues: CASSPGLNGGTGELFF. CDR3 nucleotides: TGCGCCAGCAGCCCGGGCCTCAATGGGGGCACCGGGGAGCTGTTTTTT. Supplemented by reference TRBV5-1 and TRBJ2-2, the full variable domain reads KAGVTQTPRYLIKTRGQQVTLSCSPISGHRSVSWYQQTPGQGLQFLFEYFSETQRNKGNFPGRFSGRQFSNSRSEMNVSTLELGDSALYLCASSPGLNGGTGELFFGEGSRLTVL.

This clonotype has a count of ten or more. The chain has TRBV4-2 and TRBJ2-1; D not certain. This CDR3 has 15 residues. Germline loops: CDR1 LGHNA, CDR2 YNFKEQ. V was pared by 0 bases and J by 1 base, with 7 bases between. CDR3 sequence (DNA): TGTGCCAGCAGCCAAGATGAACGGTCCTACAATGAGCAGTTCTTC. Protein sequence: CASSQDERSYNEQFF.

Concerning this clonotype itself: At one end the junction does not follow the germline gene, possibly because of a read error. The V call is TRBV28, the J call TRBJ2-7, with unresolved D. This CDR3 has 11 amino acids. Germline CDR1 and CDR2: MDHEN and SYDVKM. CDR3 bases: TGTGCCACCCAGGTCAGAGGCGAGCGGTACTTC. It encodes CATQVRGERYF.

Regarding this clonotype: This may be a read error: a much more frequent sequence differs by one nucleotide. The chain links TRBV6-2 or TRBV6-3 to TRBJ2-5; TRBD2 agrees at 12 bases. The V gene's germline CDR1 is MNHEY and CDR2 SVGEGT. The CDR3 is 19 amino acids. The trim removed 8 bases at V and 3 bases at J, leaving 19 bases unmatched. CDR3 amino acids: CASGLAASGRAEVEETQYF. CDR3 in DNA: TGTGCCAGCGGTTTGGCGGCTAGCGGGAGGGCCGAGGTCGAAGAGACCCAGTACTTC.

This clonotype was observed at least ten times. The chain couples TRBV19 to TRBJ1-3; maybe TRBD1 (5 bases). Germline CDR1 is LNHDA and CDR2 is SQIVND (reference sequence). The length of the CDR3 is 17 residues. V was cut by 5 bases and J by 0 bases, with 17 bases left in between. CDR3: CASSQSGPTSSGNTIYF. The CDR3 bases are TGTGCCAGTAGTCAATCGGGACCGACGAGCTCTGGAAACACCATATATTTT.

This clonotype was counted a few times. This chain uses TRBV20-1 with TRBJ1-1; D is unresolved. CDR1 DFQATT and CDR2 SNEGSKA come from the germline V gene (reference sequence). The V end was cut by 7 bases, the J end by 5 bases, with 8 bases between. The CDR3 is made up of 10 amino acids. The CDR3 DNA follows: TGCAGTGACGGCCGGACTGAAGCTTTCTTT. Residues: CSDGRTEAFF.

Comment on this clonotype: A read error may explain this, as a much larger clone is one base away. The rearrangement uses TRBV5-1 and TRBJ1-2, with 8 nucleotides matching TRBD1. The CDR3 sequence is 13 residues long. Losses at the gene ends were 8 bases for V and 5 bases for J; bases not matched to a gene: 8. The germline V gene encodes CDR1 SGHRS and CDR2 YFSETQ. CDR3 sequence reads: CARMDREGYGYTF. In nucleotides, the CDR3 is TGCGCCAGGATGGACAGGGAAGGGTATGGCTACACCTTC.

Note on this clonotype: The junction differs from germline at one of its ends, possibly a read error. This chain connects TRBV11-2 to TRBJ1-1, with D possibly being TRBD1 (5 bases). CDR1 and CDR2 (germline): SGHAT, FQNNGV. The CDR3 is 16 residues long. As DNA, the CDR3 is TGTGCCAGTAGCTTTCATAGGGCCAGGGTGAACACTGAAGCTTTCTTT. This translates into CASSFHRARVNTEAFF.

The table lists this clonotype with a few counts. Its ends do not fully match the called genes, so a read error is possible. The chain is built from TRBV20-1 and TRBJ2-3, with 10 bases matching TRBD2. The CDR3 runs 16 residues. The germline gives CDR1 DFQATT, CDR2 SNEGSKA (reference sequence). CDR3 nucleotides: TGCAGCTACCTAGCGGGAGTCGGTCGGGCCACAGATATGCAGTATTTT. This encodes CSYLAGVGRATDMQYF.

Notes on this clonotype: A much larger clonotype is one base distant, so this may be a read error. This chain joins TRBV7-8 and TRBJ2-7; D is unresolved. The CDR3 runs to 12 residues. Germline assignment: CDR1 SGHVS and CDR2 FQNEAQ. DNA of the CDR3: TGTGCCAGCAGCTTAGACAGCCACGAGCAGTGCTTC. It codes for CASSLDSHEQCF.

The rearrangement joins TRBV19 to TRBJ1-5; 7 nucleotides align to TRBD1. The CDR3 has 13 residues. The V gene end was trimmed by 10 bases and the J gene end by 0 bases; junction bases not matched to a gene: 3. Germline V CDR1 and CDR2: LNHDA, SQIVND (reference sequence). CDR3 protein: CATRQGSNQPQHF. The CDR3 DNA follows: TGTGCCACAAGACAGGGTAGCAATCAGCCCCAGCATTTT.

Many counts were recorded for this clonotype. The rearrangement links TRBV12-3 or TRBV12-4 to TRBJ1-2; TRBD1 might be the D (5 bases). V was trimmed by 5 bases and J by 6 bases, leaving 19 bases between them. The CDR3 is made up of 15 amino acids. The DNA for the CDR3 is TGTGCCAGCAGTCGGAAGACTCAGGGTTTCGATGGCTACACCTTC. Translated: CASSRKTQGFDGYTF.

Note on this clonotype: Lacking the conserved final phenylalanine or tryptophan, this CDR3 likely reflects a read error. V gene TRBV6-5 combines with J gene TRBJ1-1; TRBD1 might be the D (6 bases). Germline V gives CDR1 MNHEY, CDR2 SVGAGI. The CDR3 length is 14 residues. The CDR3 sequence is CASKPGQRNTEAFY. CDR3 DNA sequence: TGTGCTAGCAAACCGGGACAACGGAACACTGAAGCTTTCTAT.

Comments on this clonotype: One end of the junction is discordant with germline, which a read error may explain. The chain recombines TRBV12-3 or TRBV12-4 with TRBJ1-6; D is unclear. CDR3 length: 15 amino acids. CDR3 protein: CASSDTNSYSSPLRF. As DNA, the CDR3 is TGTGCCAGCAGTGATACTAACTCCTATAGTTCACCCCTCCGCTTT.

On this clonotype: This may arise from a read error, as a much more abundant clone is one base away. The chain combines TRBV7-9 with TRBJ2-1; no definite D call. CDR1 is SEHNR and CDR2 is FQNEAQ in the germline V gene (reference sequence). The CDR3 loop spans 14 amino acids. The CDR3 here is CASSLSVGYNEKFF. CDR3 DNA: TGTGCCAGCAGCTTGTCGGTCGGTTACAATGAGAAGTTCTTC. The variable domain in full, completed from reference TRBV7-9 and TRBJ2-1, reads DTGVSQNPRHKITKRGQNVTFRCDPISEHNRLYWYRQTLGQGPEFLTYFQNEAQLEKSRLLSDRFSAERPKGSFSTLEIQRTEQGDSAMYLCASSLSVGYNEKFFGPGTRLTVL.

This clonotype was seen just once. At one end the junction does not follow the germline gene, possibly because of a read error. The chain combines TRBV6-2 or TRBV6-3 with TRBJ1-5; D remains unclear. The germline CDR1 and CDR2 sequences are MNHEY and SVGEGT. This CDR3 is built from 12 residues. The CDR3 nucleotides are TGTGTCAGCGGGCAGGCTTATCAGCCCCCGCATTTT. It encodes CVSGQAYQPPHF.

A remark on this clonotype: The germline gene is not matched at one end of the junction; a read error may be the cause. This chain joins TRBV5-1 and TRBJ2-1; 10 bases match TRBD2. Germline loops: CDR1 SGHRS, CDR2 YFSETQ. CDR3 length: 15 amino acids. The CDR3: CASSLEASGGNEQLF. DNA of the CDR3: TGCGCCAGCAGCTTGGAGGCTAGCGGGGGCAATGAGCAGTTGTTC.

In the case of this clonotype: One end of the junction is discordant with germline, which a read error may explain. The CDR3 protein is CASGILEENIGELFF. For the CDR3, the DNA is TGTGCCAGCGGTATTCTAGAGGAGAACATCGGGGAGCTGTTTTTT. The genes are TRBV28 and TRBJ2-2; D gene uncertain. There are 15 residues in the CDR3. CDR1 is MDHEN, CDR2 SYDVKM, per germline.

Note on this clonotype: An end of the junction differs from the germline gene, which may be a read error. The chain has TRBV4-3 and TRBJ2-2; TRBD1 matches at 7 bases. Germline-derived CDR1 and CDR2 are LGHNA and YSLEER. This CDR3 spans 15 amino acids. The CDR3: CGSCQGTAYTGELFF. The CDR3 region has the DNA TGCGGCAGCTGCCAGGGGACAGCTTACACCGGGGAACTGTTCTTT.

This clonotype was seen a single time. This chain uses TRBV11-2 with TRBJ2-7; 13 bases map to TRBD2. Trimming at V came to 7 bases and at J to 4 bases, leaving 16 bases not matched to a gene. The CDR3 has 18 residues. Germline V gene sequence: CDR1 SGHAT, CDR2 FQNNGV. The CDR3 here is CASTLTSGRTKSSYEQYF. DNA of the CDR3: TGTGCCAGCACCCTGACTAGCGGGAGGACCAAAAGCTCATACGAGCAGTACTTC.

The rearrangement uses TRBV5-5 and TRBJ2-1, with unresolved D. Germline lookup yields CDR1 SGHKS and CDR2 YYEKEE (reference sequence). CDR3 length: 12 residues. Trimming removed 9 bases at V and 12 bases at J, with 19 bases between. CDR3 residues: CANSLSAVGQFF. CDR3 nucleotides: TGTGCCAACAGTTTATCTGCTGTCGGGCAGTTCTTC.

The chain carries TRBV29-1 and TRBJ2-3; D is uncertain. The CDR3 is 11 amino acids. The ends were cut back, 7 bases at V and 5 bases at J, with 10 bases in the middle. CDR1 is SQVTM and CDR2 is ANQGSEA in the germline V gene. CDR3 amino acids: CSAIHQDTQYF. The DNA for the CDR3 is TGCAGCGCCATCCACCAAGATACGCAGTATTTT.

In its sample, this clonotype was seen a few times. This may arise from a read error, as a much more abundant clone is one base away. The V call is TRBV12-5, the J call TRBJ2-1, with D perhaps TRBD1 (6 bases). The germline V gene encodes CDR1 LGHNT and CDR2 FRNRAP. There are 15 residues in the CDR3. The CDR3 protein is CASRLKQGSYNEQFF. In nucleotides, the CDR3 is TGTGCTAGTCGTTTGAAACAGGGTTCCTACAATGAGCAGTTCTTC.

As for this clonotype: A much more abundant neighbour one base away suggests this may be a read error. The chain couples TRBV28 to TRBJ2-7; D gene unclear. Germline loops: CDR1 MDHEN, CDR2 SYDVKM. V lost 0 bases and J 4 bases, leaving 7 bases between the germline ends. This CDR3 contains 13 residues. CDR3 region: CASSLWTLYEQYF. The CDR3 DNA reads TGTGCCAGCAGTTTATGGACTTTATACGAGCAGTACTTC.

About this clonotype itself: A much larger clone differs from this one at a single base, so this may be a read error. The chain recombines TRBV6-6 with TRBJ2-3; no clear D. The CDR3 is made up of 17 amino acids. Trimming took off 2 bases at V and 3 bases at J, with 18 bases between the two ends. Germline V gene data show CDR1 as MNHNY and CDR2 as SVGAGI (reference sequence). As DNA, the CDR3 is TGTGCCAGCAGTTACCTATTGCTTACCGAGGTGACAGATACGCAGTATTTT. Its protein is CASSYLLLTEVTDTQYF.

The V gene is TRBV28, the J gene TRBJ2-7; D not certain. The CDR3 contains 14 residues. The germline V gene encodes CDR1 MDHEN and CDR2 SYDVKM. V dropped 5 bases and J dropped 0 bases, with 11 bases sitting between them. DNA for the CDR3: TGTGCCAGCAGTCTCGGGCCGTTCTCCTACGAGCAGTACTTC. Its translation is CASSLGPFSYEQYF.

This clonotype is a singleton in its sample. Likely a read error: the CDR3 ends without its conserved phenylalanine or tryptophan. The chain couples TRBV12-3 or TRBV12-4 to TRBJ2-5; the D gene is possibly TRBD1 (6 bases). Trimming stripped 3 bases from V and 5 bases from J, with 16 bases between. The CDR3 totals 15 residues. CDR3 coding DNA: TGTGCCAGCAGTTTCAGCGTGGGGGCCGGGGAGACCCAGTACTTG. This encodes CASSFSVGAGETQYL.

This chain connects TRBV6-9 to TRBJ2-7; TRBD2 might be the D (6 bases). The CDR3 is 15 residues long. Germline V gives CDR1 MNHGY, CDR2 SVAAGI. The CDR3 sequence: CARSMTDKDYYEQYF. CDR3 DNA sequence: TGTGCTCGCTCCATGACCGACAAGGACTACTACGAGCAGTACTTC.

A word on this clonotype: As the CDR3 is not closed by the conserved phenylalanine or tryptophan, this likely results from a read error. The chain links TRBV11-3 to TRBJ2-1; D gene ambiguous. CDR3 length equals 17 residues. V lost 8 bases, J lost 5 bases, and 25 bases lay in between. Per germline, CDR1 SGHNT and CDR2 YENEEA. In DNA, the CDR3 is TGTGCCAGCGGCCTTTACGTACCTATTTCTTCCCACAATGAGCAGTTCCTC. Translating it yields CASGLYVPISSHNEQFL.